This TCR beta chain was recovered during a study of blood T cell repertoires in COVID-19. Across the study: PBMCs, B-cell-depleted T cells, or T cells provided the cDNA or gDNA that made up the material.

This clone was recorded a few times. Participants were aged about 18 to 100 years from roughly 25 US areas. Participants' own reports of clinical history determined their cohort assignment. Donors in Cohort 3 who had recovered were those with two negative PCRs, healthcare professional clearance, or resolution of their symptoms. The table came from immunoSEQ multiplex PCR; TCRdb's copy has only in-frame clones and leaves some out. The data contain hundreds of thousands of clones, about 90% of them singletons. Germline values: CDR1 SGHRS, CDR2 YFSETQ. V dropped 5 bases and J dropped 4 bases, with 9 bases sitting between them. This CDR3 spans 12 amino acids.

The material sequenced was PBMCs or T cells enriched from blood (not recorded which). The receptor was derived from a woman younger than 45 who had recovered from COVID-19. This chain joins TRBV5-1 and TRBJ1-1; D is perhaps TRBD1 (6 bases). Here the CDR3 DNA reads TGCGCCAGCAGGGGGACAACCACTGAAGCTTTCTTT. This sequence encodes CASRGTTTEAFF.